This TCR beta chain is drawn from a study of OX40 agonist ivuxolimab in advanced cancers. Turning to the overall study: Ivuxolimab was a fully human IgG2 agonistic monoclonal antibody targeting the costimulatory receptor OX40 (CD134). Intravenous ivuxolimab was administered to patients every 2 weeks at six dose levels: 0.01, 0.1, 0.3, 1.5, 3 and 10 mg/kg. Among the approximately 50 dose-escalation patients, approximately 20 had hepatocellular carcinoma, roughly 15 melanoma, 9 renal cell carcinoma and 9 head and neck cancer. In the dose-escalation cohort, more than 75% of patients were male, and the mean age was around 60 years, with a range of about 23 to 85. Prior anti-PD-1, anti-PD-L1 or anti-CTLA-4 therapy was permitted, and checkpoint inhibitors had been received by roughly two fifths of dose-escalation patients. Three dose-escalation patients achieved partial responses, one with hepatocellular carcinoma and two with cutaneous melanoma. The purpose of peripheral TCRbeta sequencing was to test whether ivuxolimab changed TCR sequence diversity and led to clonal T-cell expansion. The monotherapy dose-escalation portion (N of about 50 patients) of the phase I ivuxolimab trial is reported in the paper.

The full study reports these points: At doses of 0.1 to 3.0 mg/kg, clonal expansion of both CD4+ and CD8+ T cells in blood was seen between baseline and week 6. Low levels of normalized T-cell clonal expansion were also seen in some patients who did not respond. In the 0.1-3.0 mg/kg groups, partial responders had among the lowest normalized peripheral clonal expansion, particularly in CD8+ T cells. After ivuxolimab, CD8+ T cells had more expanded clones than CD4+ T cells on average. Antigen specificity was not determined for the clonally expanded peripheral T cells.

As to this clone: It lacks a known antigen. Per-base quality was not reported, and no clone a single base away is much larger than it.

Genomic DNA was extracted from sorted cells for sequencing of the TCRbeta CDR3 region. TCRbeta CDR3 regions were sequenced using the immunoSEQ Assay. TCRdb's version of the immuneACCESS table is confined to in-frame rearrangements and falls short of the full clone set. An unresolved V gene accounts for under half of the shortfall where checked; the remainder is of unknown origin. Here the sample has 40,000 to 65,000 clones; roughly 88% occur a single time. Of the sample, around 1.5% is held by the ten largest clones. The trial excluded patients who had a history of autoimmune disease or who were on systemic immunosuppression. Peripheral blood for TCR sequencing was collected from all dose cohorts at baseline, on cycle 4 day 1, and on cycle 7 day 1. The samples were taken from a phase I, first-in-human, multicenter, open-label dose-escalation trial of ivuxolimab. Adults with locally advanced or metastatic melanoma, renal cell carcinoma, hepatocellular carcinoma or head and neck squamous cell carcinoma were enrolled in the trial. Before TCR sequencing, CD4+ T cells and CD8+ T cells from peripheral blood were sorted into separate populations.

The germline V gene gives CDR1 as MDHEN and CDR2 as SYDVKM. The V and J ends are trimmed by 9 bases and 6 bases, leaving 12 bases between them. Including the terminal cysteine and phenylalanine, the CDR3 comprises 12 residues. Only CDR3 DNA remains: 36 bases, in frame from the first base. The sample here was CD4+ or CD8+ T cells sorted from blood, taken in a trial of the OX40 agonist ivuxolimab. This chain is built from TRBV28 and TRBJ2-1, with the D gene not clear enough to name. The sequence came from an adult with an advanced solid tumor such as melanoma, head and neck, liver or kidney cancer. The CDR3 is CASTPPSNEQFF. In nucleotides, the sequence is TGTGCCAGTACACCACCGAGCAATGAGCAGTTCTTC.